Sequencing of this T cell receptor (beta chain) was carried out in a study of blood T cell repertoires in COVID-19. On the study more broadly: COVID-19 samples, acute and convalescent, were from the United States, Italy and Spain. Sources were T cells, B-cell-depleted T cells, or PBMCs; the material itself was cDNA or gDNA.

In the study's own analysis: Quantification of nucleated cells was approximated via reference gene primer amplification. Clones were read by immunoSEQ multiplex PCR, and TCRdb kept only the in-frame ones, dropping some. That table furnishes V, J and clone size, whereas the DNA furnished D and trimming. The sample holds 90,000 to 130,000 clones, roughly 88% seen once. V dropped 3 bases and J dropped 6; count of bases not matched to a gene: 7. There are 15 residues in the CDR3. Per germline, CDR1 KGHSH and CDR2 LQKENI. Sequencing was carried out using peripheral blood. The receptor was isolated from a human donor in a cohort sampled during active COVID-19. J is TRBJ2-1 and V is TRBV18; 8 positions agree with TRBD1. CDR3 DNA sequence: TGTGCCAGCTCACCCCGGGCCACAGGGGGCAATGAGCAGTTCTTC. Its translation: CASSPRATGGNEQFF.